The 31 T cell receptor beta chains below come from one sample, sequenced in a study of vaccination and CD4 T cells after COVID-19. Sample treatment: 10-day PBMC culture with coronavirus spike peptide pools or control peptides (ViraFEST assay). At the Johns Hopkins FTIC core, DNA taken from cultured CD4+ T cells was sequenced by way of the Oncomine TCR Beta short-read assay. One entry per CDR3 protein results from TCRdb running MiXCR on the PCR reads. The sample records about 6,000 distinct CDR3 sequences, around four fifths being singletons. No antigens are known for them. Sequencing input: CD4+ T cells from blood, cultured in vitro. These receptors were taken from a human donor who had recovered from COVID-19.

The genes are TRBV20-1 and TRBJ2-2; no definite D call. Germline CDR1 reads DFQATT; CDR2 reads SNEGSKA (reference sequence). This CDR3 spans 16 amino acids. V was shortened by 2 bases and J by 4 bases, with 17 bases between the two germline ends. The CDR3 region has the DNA TGCAGTGCTAGATCCTTGGGTGGTCTTAGCACCGGGGAGCTGTTTTTT. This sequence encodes CSARSLGGLSTGELFF.

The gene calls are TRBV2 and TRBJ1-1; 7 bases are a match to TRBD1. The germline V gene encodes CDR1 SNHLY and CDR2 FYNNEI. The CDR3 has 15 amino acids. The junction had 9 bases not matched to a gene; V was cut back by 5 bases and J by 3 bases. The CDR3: CASSQTGIEYTEAFF. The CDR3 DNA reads TGTGCCAGCAGTCAGACAGGGATTGAGTACACTGAAGCTTTCTTT.

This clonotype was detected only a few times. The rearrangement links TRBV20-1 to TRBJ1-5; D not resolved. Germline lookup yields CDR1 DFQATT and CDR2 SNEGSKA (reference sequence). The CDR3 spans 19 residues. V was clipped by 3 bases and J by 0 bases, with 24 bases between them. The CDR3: CSASLPRAPLKGSNQPQHF. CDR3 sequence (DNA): TGCAGTGCTAGCCTCCCCCGGGCTCCCCTAAAAGGTAGCAATCAGCCCCAGCATTTT.

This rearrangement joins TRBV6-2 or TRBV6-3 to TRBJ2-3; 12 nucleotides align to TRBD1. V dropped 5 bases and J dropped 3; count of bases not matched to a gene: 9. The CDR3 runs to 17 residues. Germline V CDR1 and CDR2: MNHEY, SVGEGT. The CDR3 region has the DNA TGTGCCAGCAGTCCCGGGACAGGGGGCCTCTCTACAGATACGCAGTATTTT. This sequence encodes CASSPGTGGLSTDTQYF.

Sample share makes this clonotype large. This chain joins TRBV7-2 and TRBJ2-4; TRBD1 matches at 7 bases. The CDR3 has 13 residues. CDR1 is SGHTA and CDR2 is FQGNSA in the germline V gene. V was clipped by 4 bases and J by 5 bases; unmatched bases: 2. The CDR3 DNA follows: TGTGCCAGCAGCTACAGGGGCCAAAACATTCAGTACTTC. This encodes CASSYRGQNIQYF.

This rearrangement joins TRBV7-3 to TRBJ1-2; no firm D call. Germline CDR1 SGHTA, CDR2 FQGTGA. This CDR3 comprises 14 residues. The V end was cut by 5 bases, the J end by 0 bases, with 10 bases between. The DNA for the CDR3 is TGTGCCAGCAGCCCCTCCGGGACTAACTATGGCTACACCTTC. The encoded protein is CASSPSGTNYGYTF.

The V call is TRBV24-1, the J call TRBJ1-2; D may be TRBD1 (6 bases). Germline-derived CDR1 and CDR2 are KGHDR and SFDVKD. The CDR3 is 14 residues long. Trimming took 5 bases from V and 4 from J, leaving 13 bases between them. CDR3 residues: CATSGGGGLYGYTF. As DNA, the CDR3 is TGTGCCACCAGTGGGGGAGGGGGGCTCTATGGCTACACCTTC.

The CDR3 coding sequence is TGTGCCAGCTCACCAGGACAGTTCCAGCCCCAGCATTTT. Translation: CASSPGQFQPQHF. The V gene is TRBV18, the J gene TRBJ1-5, with TRBD1 as a possible D gene (6 bases). CDR3 length equals 13 residues. The germline CDR1 and CDR2 sequences are KGHSH and LQKENI. V was shortened by 2 bases and J by 7 bases, with 9 bases between the two germline ends.

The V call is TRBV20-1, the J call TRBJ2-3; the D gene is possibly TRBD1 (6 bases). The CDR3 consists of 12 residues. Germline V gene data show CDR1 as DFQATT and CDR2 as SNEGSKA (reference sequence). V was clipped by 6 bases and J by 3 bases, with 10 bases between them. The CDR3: CSASQGTDTQYF. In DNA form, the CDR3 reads TGCAGTGCCTCACAGGGAACAGATACGCAGTATTTT.

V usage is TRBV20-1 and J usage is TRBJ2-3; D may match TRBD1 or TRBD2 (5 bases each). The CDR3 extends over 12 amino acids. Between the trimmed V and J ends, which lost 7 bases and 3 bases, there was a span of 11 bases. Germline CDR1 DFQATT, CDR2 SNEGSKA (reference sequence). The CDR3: CSGGAGTDTQYF. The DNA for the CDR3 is TGCAGTGGAGGGGCCGGTACAGATACGCAGTATTTT.

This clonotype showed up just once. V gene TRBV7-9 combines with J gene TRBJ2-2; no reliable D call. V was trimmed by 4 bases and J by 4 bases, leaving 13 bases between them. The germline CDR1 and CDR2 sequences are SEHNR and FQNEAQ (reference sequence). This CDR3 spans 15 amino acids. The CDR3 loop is CASSSPSTPTGELFF. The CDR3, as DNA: TGTGCCAGCAGCTCGCCTAGTACCCCCACCGGGGAGCTGTTTTTT.

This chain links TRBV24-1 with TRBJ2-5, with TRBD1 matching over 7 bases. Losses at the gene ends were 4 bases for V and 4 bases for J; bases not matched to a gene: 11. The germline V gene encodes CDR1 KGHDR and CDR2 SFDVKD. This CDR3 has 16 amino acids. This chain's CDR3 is CATSDQNRGRSETQYF. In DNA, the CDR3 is TGTGCCACCAGTGACCAGAACAGGGGACGCTCAGAGACCCAGTACTTC.

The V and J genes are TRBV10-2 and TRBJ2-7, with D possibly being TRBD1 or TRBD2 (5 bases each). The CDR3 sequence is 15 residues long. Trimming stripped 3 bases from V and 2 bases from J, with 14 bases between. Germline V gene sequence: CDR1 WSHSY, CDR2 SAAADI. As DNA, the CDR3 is TGCGCCAGCAGTGATTTGGGACGGATTACCTACGAGCAGTACTTC. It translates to CASSDLGRITYEQYF.

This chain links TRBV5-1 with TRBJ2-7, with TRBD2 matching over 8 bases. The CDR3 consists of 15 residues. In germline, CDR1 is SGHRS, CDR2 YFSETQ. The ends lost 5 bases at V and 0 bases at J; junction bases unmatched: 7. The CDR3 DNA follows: TGCGCCAGCAGTGGGAGCGGGGGACGCTCCTACGAGCAGTACTTC. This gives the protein CASSGSGGRSYEQYF.

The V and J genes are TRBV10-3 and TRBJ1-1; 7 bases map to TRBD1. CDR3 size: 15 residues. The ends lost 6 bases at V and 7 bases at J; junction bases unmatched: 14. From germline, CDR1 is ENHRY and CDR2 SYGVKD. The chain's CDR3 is CAIRGDSRGSGEAFF. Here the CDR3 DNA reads TGTGCCATCAGGGGGGACAGTCGAGGTAGTGGTGAAGCTTTCTTT.

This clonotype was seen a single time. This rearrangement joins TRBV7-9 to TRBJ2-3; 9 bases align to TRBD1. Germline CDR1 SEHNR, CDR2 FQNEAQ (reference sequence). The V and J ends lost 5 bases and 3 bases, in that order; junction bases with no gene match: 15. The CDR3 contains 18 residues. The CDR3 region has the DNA TGTGCCAGCAGCAAATGGACAGGGGCAGGGAGAGTAACAGATACGCAGTATTTT. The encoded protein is CASSKWTGAGRVTDTQYF.

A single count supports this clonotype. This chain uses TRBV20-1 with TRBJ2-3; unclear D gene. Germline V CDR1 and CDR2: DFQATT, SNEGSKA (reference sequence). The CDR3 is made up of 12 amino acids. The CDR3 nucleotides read TGCGGGCTAGAAGTCATCACAGATACGCAGTATTTT. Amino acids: CGLEVITDTQYF.

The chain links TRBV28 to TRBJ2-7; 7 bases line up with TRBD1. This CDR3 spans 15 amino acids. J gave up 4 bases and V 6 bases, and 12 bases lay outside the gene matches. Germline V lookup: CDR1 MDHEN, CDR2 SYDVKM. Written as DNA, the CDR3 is TGTGCCAGCAGCACAGTGACAGGGAGACCTTACGAGCAGTACTTC. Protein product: CASSTVTGRPYEQYF.

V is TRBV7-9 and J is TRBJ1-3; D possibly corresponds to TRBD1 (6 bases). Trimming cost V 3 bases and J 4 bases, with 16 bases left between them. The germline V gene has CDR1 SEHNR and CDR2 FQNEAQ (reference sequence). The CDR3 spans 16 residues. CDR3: CASSFLQGAVGNTIYF. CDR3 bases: TGTGCCAGCAGCTTCCTACAGGGAGCGGTCGGAAACACCATATATTTT.

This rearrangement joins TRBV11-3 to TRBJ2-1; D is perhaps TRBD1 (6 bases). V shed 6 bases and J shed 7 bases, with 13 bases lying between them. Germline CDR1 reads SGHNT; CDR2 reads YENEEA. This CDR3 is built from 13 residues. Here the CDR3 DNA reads TGTGCCAGCAGACATCAGGGGCGGAATGAGCAGTTCTTC. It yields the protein CASRHQGRNEQFF. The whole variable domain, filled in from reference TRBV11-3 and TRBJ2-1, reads EAGVVQSPRYKIIEKKQPVAFWCNPISGHNTLYWYLQNLGQGPELLIRYENEEAVDDSQLPKDRFSAERLKGVDSTLKIQPAELGDSAVYLCASRHQGRNEQFFGPGTRLTVL.

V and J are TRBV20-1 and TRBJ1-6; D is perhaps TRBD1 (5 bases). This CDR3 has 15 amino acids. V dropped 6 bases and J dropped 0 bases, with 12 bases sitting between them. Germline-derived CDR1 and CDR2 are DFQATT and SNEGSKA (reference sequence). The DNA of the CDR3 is TGCAGTGCCCCTGGGGCGAACTCCTATAATTCACCCCTCCACTTT. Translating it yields CSAPGANSYNSPLHF.

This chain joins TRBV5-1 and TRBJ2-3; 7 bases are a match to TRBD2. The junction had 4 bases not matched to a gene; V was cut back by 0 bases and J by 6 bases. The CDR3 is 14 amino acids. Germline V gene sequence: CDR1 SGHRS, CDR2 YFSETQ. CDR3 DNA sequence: TGCGCCAGCAGCTTGGACCCCGGGGGGGATACGCAGTATTTT. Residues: CASSLDPGGDTQYF.

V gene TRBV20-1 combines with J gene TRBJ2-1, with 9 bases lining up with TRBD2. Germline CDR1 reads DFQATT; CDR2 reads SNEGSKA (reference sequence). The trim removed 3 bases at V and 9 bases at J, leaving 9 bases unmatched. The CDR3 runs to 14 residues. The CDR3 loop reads CSASQGLAASEQFF. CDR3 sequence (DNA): TGCAGTGCTAGTCAGGGACTAGCAGCAAGTGAGCAGTTCTTC.

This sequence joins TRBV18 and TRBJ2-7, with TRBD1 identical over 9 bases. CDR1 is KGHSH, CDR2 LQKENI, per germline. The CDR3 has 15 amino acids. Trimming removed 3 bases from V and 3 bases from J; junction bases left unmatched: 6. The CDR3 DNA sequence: TGTGCCAGCTCACCGGGGACAGGGCGAATCTACGAGCAGTACTTC. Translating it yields CASSPGTGRIYEQYF. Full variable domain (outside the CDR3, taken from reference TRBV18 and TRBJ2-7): NAGVMQNPRHLVRRRGQEARLRCSPMKGHSHVYWYRQLPEEGLKFMVYLQKENIIDESGMPKERFSAEFPKEGPSILRIQQVVRGDSAAYFCASSPGTGRIYEQYFGPGTRLTVT.

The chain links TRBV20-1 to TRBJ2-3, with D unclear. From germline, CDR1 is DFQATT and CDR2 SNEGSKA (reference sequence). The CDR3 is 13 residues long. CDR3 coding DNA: TGCAGCCCTCTGGCCACTAGCACAGATACGCAGTATTTT. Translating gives CSPLATSTDTQYF.

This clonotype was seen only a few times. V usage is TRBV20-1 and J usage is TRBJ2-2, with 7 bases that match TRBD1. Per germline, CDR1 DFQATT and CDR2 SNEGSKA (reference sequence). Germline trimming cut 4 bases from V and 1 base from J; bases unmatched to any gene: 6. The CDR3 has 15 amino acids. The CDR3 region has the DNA TGCAGTGCTATGAGGGGACAGTGGAACACCGGGGAGCTGTTTTTT. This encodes CSAMRGQWNTGELFF.

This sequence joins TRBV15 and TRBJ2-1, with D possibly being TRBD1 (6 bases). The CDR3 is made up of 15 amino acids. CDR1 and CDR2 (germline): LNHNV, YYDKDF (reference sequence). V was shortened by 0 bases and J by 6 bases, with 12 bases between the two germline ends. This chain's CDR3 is CATSRDQKQGNEQFF. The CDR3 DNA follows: TGTGCCACCAGCAGAGATCAGAAACAGGGCAATGAGCAGTTCTTC. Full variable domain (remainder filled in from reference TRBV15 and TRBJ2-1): DAMVIQNPRYQVTQFGKPVTLSCSQTLNHNVMYWYQQKSSQAPKLLFHYYDKDFNNEADTPDNFQSRRPNTSFCFLDIRSPGLGDTAMYLCATSRDQKQGNEQFFGPGTRLTVL.

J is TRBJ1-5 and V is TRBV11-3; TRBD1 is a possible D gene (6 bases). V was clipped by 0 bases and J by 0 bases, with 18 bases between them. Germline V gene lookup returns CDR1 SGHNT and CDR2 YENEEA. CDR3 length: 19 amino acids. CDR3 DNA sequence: TGTGCCAGCAGCTTAGATGTCCCAGACAGGATAGATAGCAATCAGCCCCAGCATTTT. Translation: CASSLDVPDRIDSNQPQHF.

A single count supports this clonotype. CDR3 nucleotides: TGCAGCGTTGCGTCGTTCCTCAATCAGCCCCAGCATTTT. Translation gives CSVASFLNQPQHF. This sequence joins TRBV29-1 and TRBJ1-5; D remains unclear. Trimming stripped 4 bases from V and 3 bases from J, with 10 bases between. Per germline, CDR1 SQVTM and CDR2 ANQGSEA. This CDR3 has 13 residues.

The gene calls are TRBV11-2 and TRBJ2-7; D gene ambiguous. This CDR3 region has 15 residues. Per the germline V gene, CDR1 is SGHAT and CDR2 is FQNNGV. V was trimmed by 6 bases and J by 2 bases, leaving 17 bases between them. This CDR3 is CASSREVSPTYEQYF. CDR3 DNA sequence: TGTGCCAGCAGTCGAGAGGTCTCCCCCACCTACGAGCAGTACTTC.

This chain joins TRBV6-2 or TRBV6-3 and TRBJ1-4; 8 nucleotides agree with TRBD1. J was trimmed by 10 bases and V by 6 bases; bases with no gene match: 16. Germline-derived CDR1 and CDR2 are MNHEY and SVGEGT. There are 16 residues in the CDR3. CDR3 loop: CASSRRTGTNLPKLFF. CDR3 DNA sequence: TGTGCCAGCAGCCGTCGGACAGGGACGAATCTCCCAAAACTGTTTTTT.